This TCR beta chain emerged from a study of blood T cell repertoires in COVID-19. For the study at large: There were acute and convalescent COVID-19 samples, and they came from the United States, Italy and Spain.

This CDR3 is 14 amino acids long. The germline V gene has CDR1 LNHDA and CDR2 SQIVND (reference sequence). V lost 6 bases and J lost 11; bases outside the gene matches: 12. In the authors' workflow: For nucleated cells, counts were estimated from reference gene primer amplification. Data came from immunoSEQ multiplex PCR; TCRdb stores just in-frame clones and leaves some out. The V and J calls and clone size come from that table; D and trimming were worked out from the DNA. The sample lists about half a million clones; 80% to 90% were seen once. The chain carries TRBV19 and TRBJ1-1; 10 bases fit TRBD1. Material: peripheral blood. This clonotype originated in a human donor in a cohort sampled during active COVID-19. The CDR3 bases are TGTGCCAGTAGGCCGGGACAGGGGCTCGGTGAGGCTTTCTTT. Encoded protein: CASRPGQGLGEAFF.